This record concerns one T cell receptor beta chain sequence. TCRdb's copy holds only in-frame clones and misses some; the assay was immunoSEQ multiplex PCR. The table lists 150,000 or so clones, roughly nine tenths of them singletons, with 15% to 20% in the top ten. Trimming shortened V by 4 bases and J by 1 base, and 10 bases separated the two germline ends. The CDR3 loop spans 14 amino acids. Per germline, CDR1 SGHNT and CDR2 YENEEA. This record belongs to a study of T cell responses to AZD1222 COVID-19 vaccine. This sequence joins TRBV11-3 and TRBJ1-1, with a tentative D call TRBD1 (5 bases). The sequences come from peripheral blood, collected on day 0 of AZD1222 vaccination. This TCR derives from an adult in good health. For the CDR3, the DNA is TGTGCCAGCAGCTGGGGCGGGGGGAACACTGAAGCTTTCTTT. This translates into CASSWGGGNTEAFF.